Presented here are 10 T cell receptor beta chains from one specimen sequenced in a study of T cell clones after liver transplantation. Sequenced by immunoSEQ multiplex PCR; TCRdb stores in-frame clones only, minus some. Among under 85,000 clones listed, roughly 80% were seen once. The sequencing used CD4+ T cells from blood, collected 12 months after liver transplant. The receptors here all came from a human patient who received a liver transplant. Some T cells could come from the graft donor.

The chain has TRBV18 and TRBJ1-1; tentatively, D is TRBD1 (6 bases). This CDR3 is built from 15 residues. Germline V CDR1 and CDR2: KGHSH, LQKENI. The germline V and J ends were trimmed by 2 bases and 1 base, with 11 bases remaining between them. The CDR3 nucleotides read TGTGCCAGCTCACCATCCAGGGGTGCGAACACTGAAGCTTTCTTT. Its protein is CASSPSRGANTEAFF.

V is TRBV4-2 and J is TRBJ1-4; 7 positions match TRBD1. Germline V lookup: CDR1 LGHNA, CDR2 YNFKEQ. V lost 0 bases to trimming and J lost 7 bases; unmatched junction nucleotides: 8. The CDR3 spans 16 residues. This CDR3 reads CASSQDRATGIEKLFF. The DNA for the CDR3 is TGTGCCAGCAGCCAAGATAGGGCGACAGGGATTGAAAAACTGTTTTTT.

This chain connects TRBV19 to TRBJ1-4, with 7 bases that match TRBD1. The CDR3 is 15 amino acids. CDR1 and CDR2 (germline): LNHDA, SQIVND (reference sequence). The V gene end was trimmed by 6 bases and the J gene end by 5 bases; junction bases not matched to a gene: 9. The DNA of the CDR3 is TGTGCCAGTAGCCTCGGTACGACAGGGAATGAAAAACTGTTTTTT. Its protein is CASSLGTTGNEKLFF.

The genes are TRBV12-5 and TRBJ2-3; tentatively, D is TRBD1 (5 bases). The V end lost 3 bases, the J end lost 8 bases, and 12 bases lay between the germline ends. This CDR3 comprises 13 residues. Germline CDR1 is LGHNT and CDR2 is FRNRAP. CDR3 residues: CASGFDQGGTQYF. Here the CDR3 DNA reads TGTGCTAGTGGTTTTGATCAGGGTGGTACGCAGTATTTT.

The genes are TRBV19 and TRBJ2-5; 15 bases map to TRBD2. The germline gives CDR1 LNHDA, CDR2 SQIVND (reference sequence). The CDR3 sequence is 17 residues long. V was clipped by 3 bases and J by 4 bases; unmatched bases: 6. In DNA form, the CDR3 reads TGTGCCAGTAGTATCCTGGGACTAGCGGGAGGAGGAGAGACCCAGTACTTC. Translated: CASSILGLAGGGETQYF.

J is TRBJ1-1 and V is TRBV5-3, with a possible D match to TRBD1 (6 bases). TRBV5-3 is assigned to the ORF class and has an uncertain function. This CDR3 region has 14 residues. The V gene lost 8 bases and the J gene lost 7 bases, with 21 bases spanning the gap. CDR3 region: CASRSGGDQFEAFF. DNA of the CDR3: TGTGCCAGCCGAAGTGGGGGCGATCAGTTTGAAGCTTTCTTT.

There are a few counts of this clone. The chain links TRBV11-2 to TRBJ2-2; TRBD2 matches at 7 bases. Germline V gives CDR1 SGHAT, CDR2 FQNNGV. This CDR3 is built from 15 residues. V lost 2 bases, J lost 9 bases, and 9 bases stayed unmatched. CDR3 amino acids: CASSLRSAGRRELFF. The CDR3 nucleotides read TGTGCCAGCAGCTTAAGATCGGCCGGGAGGCGGGAGCTGTTTTTT.

The chain combines TRBV21-1 with TRBJ1-2. TRBV21-1 is designated a pseudogene. This CDR3 is built from 11 residues. This CDR3 reads CASVPLYGYTF. The DNA for the CDR3 is TGTGCCAGCGTACCCCTCTATGGCTACACCTTC.

This rearrangement joins TRBV6-5 to TRBJ1-1; no firm D call. CDR1 and CDR2 from the germline V gene are MNHEY and SVGAGI. The length of the CDR3 is 14 residues. V dropped 5 bases and J dropped 5 bases, with 15 bases sitting between them. CDR3 residues: CASSPTGVRTEAFF. CDR3 DNA: TGTGCCAGCAGTCCGACGGGTGTTCGGACTGAAGCTTTCTTT.

The V and J genes are TRBV28 and TRBJ1-1, with 7 bases identical to TRBD1. CDR3 size: 15 residues. Germline CDR1 reads MDHEN; CDR2 reads SYDVKM. V lost 5 bases and J lost 4; bases outside the gene matches: 10. The CDR3 spells CASSTTGVGITEAFF. The CDR3 DNA follows: TGTGCCAGCAGTACTACAGGGGTTGGGATCACTGAAGCTTTCTTT.